The 30 T cell receptor beta chains in this list originate from one sample, sequenced in a study of shared clonotypes between healthy human individuals. This table comes from immunoSEQ multiplex PCR, and its TCRdb copy is limited to in-frame clones, with some not included. The profile shows a few million clones, around nine tenths of them singletons. The sequenced sample was naive CD4+ T cells sorted from blood. Regarding subset: CD45RA+ positively selected. The receptors come from a man younger than 35 in good health.

A remark on this clone: This sample includes further DNA sequences coding for the same CDR3. As DNA, the CDR3 is TGTGCCAGCAGCTTAGTGGGGCACGAGCAGTACTTC. Protein: CASSLVGHEQYF. V gene TRBV7-9 combines with J gene TRBJ2-7, with a possible D match to TRBD1 (5 bases). Germline V gene sequence: CDR1 SEHNR, CDR2 FQNEAQ (reference sequence). This CDR3 has 12 amino acids. Trimming took 1 base from V and 5 from J, leaving 6 bases between them.

This chain uses TRBV11-2 with TRBJ2-7; 9 bases match TRBD2. In germline, CDR1 is SGHAT, CDR2 FQNNGV. The J segment lost 4 bases and the V segment lost 3 bases, leaving 7 bases of the junction unmatched. This CDR3 region has 15 residues. The CDR3 loop reads CASSFRAGGPYEQYF. CDR3 bases: TGTGCCAGCAGCTTCCGGGCGGGAGGGCCATACGAGCAGTACTTC.

The V and J genes are TRBV2 and TRBJ2-3, with 9 bases aligning to TRBD1. CDR3 length equals 16 residues. CDR1 and CDR2 (germline): SNHLY, FYNNEI. V was pared by 4 bases and J by 7 bases, with 12 bases of the junction left unmatched. CDR3 amino acids: CASSARGQGSMNTQYF. CDR3 nucleotides: TGTGCCAGCAGTGCCCGGGGACAGGGAAGTATGAATACGCAGTATTTT. Supplemented by reference TRBV2 and TRBJ2-3, the full variable domain reads EPEVTQTPSHQVTQMGQEVILRCVPISNHLYFYWYRQILGQKVEFLVSFYNNEISEKSEIFDDQFSVERPDGSNFTLKIRSTKLEDSAMYFCASSARGQGSMNTQYFGPGTRLTVL.

A few counts support this clone. The chain uses TRBV6-1 and TRBJ1-1; weak D call: TRBD1 (6 bases). Germline assignment: CDR1 MNHNS and CDR2 SASEGT. The CDR3 runs 14 residues. The ends were cut back, 2 bases at V and 4 bases at J, with 11 bases in the middle. CDR3 DNA sequence: TGTGCCAGCAGTGAACAGGGGTGGAGCACTGAAGCTTTCTTT. Translation gives CASSEQGWSTEAFF.

This clone was observed a single time. V gene TRBV11-2 combines with J gene TRBJ1-1; D not resolved. This CDR3 spans 13 amino acids. The ends were cut back, 4 bases at V and 1 base at J, with 7 bases in the middle. In germline, CDR1 is SGHAT, CDR2 FQNNGV. The CDR3 is CASSSPQNTEAFF. The CDR3, as DNA: TGTGCCAGCAGCTCGCCCCAGAACACTGAAGCTTTCTTT. Variable domain in full (rest from reference TRBV11-2 and TRBJ1-1): EAGVAQSPRYKIIEKRQSVAFWCNPISGHATLYWYQQILGQGPKLLIQFQNNGVVDDSQLPKDRFSAERLKGVDSTLKIQPAKLEDSAVYLCASSSPQNTEAFFGQGTRLTVV.

This chain connects TRBV5-5 to TRBJ2-3; no firm D call. With 4 bases removed from V and 4 bases from J, the gap between germline ends came to 10 bases. From germline, CDR1 is SGHKS and CDR2 YYEKEE (reference sequence). The CDR3 has 13 residues. DNA for the CDR3: TGTGCCAGCAGCCGAGTTAGGGCAGATACGCAGTATTTT. Its protein is CASSRVRADTQYF.

The chain links TRBV6-5 to TRBJ1-6; TRBD1 aligns across 7 bases. Losses at the gene ends were 6 bases for V and 9 bases for J; bases not matched to a gene: 5. CDR3 length: 13 amino acids. Germline CDR1 is MNHEY and CDR2 is SVGAGI. The CDR3: CASRETGFSPLHF. The CDR3 nucleotides read TGTGCCAGCAGAGAGACAGGGTTTTCACCCCTCCACTTT.

The rearrangement links TRBV7-3 to TRBJ2-1; 7 nucleotides agree with TRBD2. Germline V CDR1 and CDR2: SGHTA, FQGTGA. V shed 0 bases, J shed 10 bases, and the junction held 12 bases outside the gene matches. This CDR3 contains 16 residues. CDR3 protein: CASSLTGSGSLEEQFF. CDR3 coding DNA: TGTGCCAGCAGCTTAACCGGTAGCGGGTCCCTAGAGGAGCAGTTCTTC.

The chain uses TRBV2 and TRBJ1-1; D not certain. CDR1 and CDR2 (germline): SNHLY, FYNNEI. Trimming left V 8 bases short and J 11 bases short, with 12 bases between. The CDR3 length is 10 residues. CDR3 in amino acids: CASGRLLAFF. The CDR3, as DNA: TGTGCCAGCGGGCGGCTTTTGGCTTTCTTT.

The chain carries TRBV2 and TRBJ1-2; a weak D match, TRBD1 (5 bases). CDR3 size: 16 residues. Deletions cut 7 bases from V and 2 bases from J, with 20 bases between. Germline V CDR1 and CDR2: SNHLY, FYNNEI. The chain's CDR3 is CASMRLQRDHNYGYTF. The CDR3 DNA sequence: TGTGCCAGCATGCGGCTGCAGAGGGACCACAACTATGGCTACACCTTC.

The J gene is TRBJ2-4, the V gene TRBV7-9, with D uncertain. In germline, CDR1 is SEHNR, CDR2 FQNEAQ (reference sequence). This CDR3 has 14 residues. Trimming cost V 2 bases and J 1 base, with 6 bases left between them. CDR3 sequence reads: CASSLKGAKNIQYF. CDR3 DNA: TGTGCCAGCAGCTTAAAAGGGGCCAAAAACATTCAGTACTTC.

This rearrangement joins TRBV27 to TRBJ1-1, with D perhaps TRBD1 (6 bases). V lost 4 bases to trimming and J lost 1 base, with 10 bases between them. The CDR3 has 14 residues. Per the germline V gene, CDR1 is MNHEY and CDR2 is SMNVEV (reference sequence). The CDR3 loop is CASSYQGKNTEAFF. DNA for the CDR3: TGTGCCAGCAGTTACCAGGGGAAGAACACTGAAGCTTTCTTT.

This clone appeared a single time. This same CDR3 is encoded by further DNA sequences in the sample. CDR3 in DNA: TGTGCCATCAGTGATGGACTAGCGGGAAACACCGGGGAGCTGTTTTTT. The encoded protein is CAISDGLAGNTGELFF. V usage is TRBV10-3 and J usage is TRBJ2-2, with 12 bases identical to TRBD2. There are 16 residues in the CDR3. Germline CDR1 is ENHRY and CDR2 is SYGVKD. The trim removed 3 bases at V and 2 bases at J, leaving 1 base unmatched.

The CDR3 DNA follows: TGTGCCAGCAGCTCAATGGGACTAGCGGGGCCGGAGACCCAGTACTTC. Residues: CASSSMGLAGPETQYF. The genes are TRBV7-2 and TRBJ2-5, with 13 bases aligning to TRBD2. The CDR3 contains 16 residues. The germline V gene has CDR1 SGHTA and CDR2 FQGNSA. Losses at the gene ends were 4 bases for V and 5 bases for J; bases not matched to a gene: 7.

The rearrangement uses TRBV6-1 and TRBJ1-2, with D perhaps TRBD1 (6 bases). The germline V gene has CDR1 MNHNS and CDR2 SASEGT. This CDR3 spans 13 amino acids. Trimming took 0 bases from V and 14 from J, leaving 16 bases between them. CDR3: CASSEAGQYPGTF. The DNA of the CDR3 is TGTGCCAGCAGTGAAGCTGGACAGTACCCGGGGACCTTC.

This chain uses TRBV6-5 with TRBJ1-6; 8 positions agree with TRBD1. V was clipped by 2 bases and J by 6 bases; unmatched bases: 6. The CDR3 has 16 residues. Germline CDR1 reads MNHEY; CDR2 reads SVGAGI. CDR3 in DNA: TGTGCCAGCAGTTACGGTGAAACAGGGGGTAATTCACCCCTCCACTTT. Its translation: CASSYGETGGNSPLHF.

This clone has a handful of counts. CDR3 amino acids: CASSLYGGNTEAFF. For the CDR3, the DNA is TGTGCCAGCAGCTTATATGGAGGGAACACTGAAGCTTTCTTT. The V call is TRBV7-3, the J call TRBJ1-1; D unclear. CDR1 is SGHTA, CDR2 FQGTGA, per germline. The germline V and J ends were trimmed by 2 bases and 1 base, with 8 bases remaining between them. This CDR3 region has 14 residues.

This clone was seen a few times. Within the sample, other DNA sequences also encode this same CDR3. The CDR3: CAISEPGNEQFF. The CDR3 nucleotides read TGTGCCATCAGTGAGCCAGGGAATGAGCAGTTCTTC. This sequence joins TRBV10-3 and TRBJ2-1; tentatively, D is TRBD1 (5 bases). The germline V gene encodes CDR1 ENHRY and CDR2 SYGVKD. Trimming removed 2 bases from V and 7 bases from J, with 6 bases in between. The length of the CDR3 is 12 residues.

J is TRBJ2-7 and V is TRBV7-2, with 9 bases identical to TRBD2. Losses at the gene ends were 4 bases for V and 2 bases for J; bases not matched to a gene: 15. This CDR3 is built from 18 residues. Germline loops: CDR1 SGHTA, CDR2 FQGNSA. The CDR3 DNA is TGTGCCAGCAGCTCTAGCTTCTTTATACTAGCGGGTGCCTACGAGCAGTACTTC. It translates to CASSSSFFILAGAYEQYF. Full variable domain (missing parts from reference TRBV7-2 and TRBJ2-7): GAGVSQSPSNKVTEKGKDVELRCDPISGHTALYWYRQSLGQGLEFLIYFQGNSAPDKSGLPSDRFSAERTGGSVSTLTIQRTQQEDSAVYLCASSSSFFILAGAYEQYFGPGTRLTVT.

The rearrangement uses TRBV5-1 and TRBJ2-5; D perhaps matches TRBD1 (7 bases). V was trimmed by 4 bases and J by 1 base, leaving 14 bases between them. The CDR3 extends over 15 amino acids. Looked up from germline, CDR1 is SGHRS and CDR2 is YFSETQ. CDR3 residues: CASSPGGTAQETQYF. In nucleotides, the CDR3 is TGCGCCAGCAGCCCGGGCGGGACAGCCCAAGAGACCCAGTACTTC.

To note about this clone: Other nucleotide sequences from this sample produce the same CDR3. The chain combines TRBV10-3 with TRBJ1-3; D unclear. Germline V lookup: CDR1 ENHRY, CDR2 SYGVKD. The CDR3 is made up of 15 amino acids. V dropped 3 bases and J dropped 0 bases, with 9 bases sitting between them. The CDR3 nucleotides read TGTGCCATCAGTGACGGAGTTTCCTCTGGAAACACCATATATTTT. It translates to CAISDGVSSGNTIYF.

The chain recombines TRBV6-5 with TRBJ2-4; either TRBD1 or TRBD2 may fit D (5 bases each). The CDR3 has 14 residues. Germline V lookup: CDR1 MNHEY, CDR2 SVGAGI. Between the trimmed V and J ends, which lost 6 bases and 6 bases, there was a span of 15 bases. The DNA of the CDR3 is TGTGCCAGCAGCCGGAAGGTGGGGACAAACATTCAGTACTTC. Its translation: CASSRKVGTNIQYF.

The chain joins TRBV5-1 to TRBJ2-2, with 10 bases identical to TRBD1. The CDR3 runs to 15 residues. Per germline, CDR1 SGHRS and CDR2 YFSETQ. J lost 3 bases, V lost 5 bases, and 4 bases had no gene match. The CDR3 protein is CASRIGTGDTGELFF. DNA for the CDR3: TGCGCCAGCAGAATCGGGACAGGGGACACCGGGGAGCTGTTTTTT.

This rearrangement joins TRBV5-1 to TRBJ2-7; a possible D gene is TRBD1 (6 bases). The CDR3 has 13 amino acids. V was pared by 3 bases and J by 7 bases, with 14 bases between. Germline V gene sequence: CDR1 SGHRS, CDR2 YFSETQ. Here the CDR3 reads CASSWAPQGEQYF. As DNA, the CDR3 is TGCGCCAGCAGCTGGGCCCCTCAGGGGGAGCAGTACTTC.

Concerning this clone: This sample also contains other DNA sequences that code for the same CDR3. The J gene is TRBJ2-7, the V gene TRBV5-1; D not resolved. Trimming cost V 0 bases and J 4 bases, with 8 bases left between them. The V gene's germline CDR1 is SGHRS and CDR2 YFSETQ. This CDR3 is built from 13 residues. The CDR3 sequence is CASSLVGQYEQYF. DNA for the CDR3: TGCGCCAGCAGCTTGGTCGGGCAGTACGAGCAGTACTTC.

V and J are TRBV4-1 and TRBJ2-3; D unresolved. Trimming removed 0 bases at V and 7 bases at J, with 11 bases between. The CDR3 loop spans 14 amino acids. From germline, CDR1 is MGHRA and CDR2 YSYEKL. The CDR3 here is CASSQERLLHTQYF. In nucleotides, the CDR3 is TGCGCCAGCAGCCAAGAGCGTCTCTTGCATACGCAGTATTTT.

The gene calls are TRBV28 and TRBJ2-2; 9 bases match TRBD1. V shed 10 bases, J shed 1 base, and the junction held 4 bases outside the gene matches. Germline assignment: CDR1 MDHEN and CDR2 SYDVKM. This CDR3 is built from 14 residues. CDR3 in DNA: TGTGCCACCCAGGGACAGGGGAACACCGGGGAGCTGTTTTTT. Its protein product is CATQGQGNTGELFF. The complete variable domain, with remaining parts taken from reference TRBV28 and TRBJ2-2, reads DVKVTQSSRYLVKRTGEKVFLECVQDMDHENMFWYRQDPGLGLRLIYFSYDVKMKEKGDIPEGYSVSREKKERFSLILESASTNQTSMYLCATQGQGNTGELFFGEGSRLTVL.

The rearrangement links TRBV11-2 to TRBJ2-1, with TRBD2 matching 9 bases. Trimming removed 8 bases from V and 3 bases from J; junction bases left unmatched: 8. The CDR3 totals 15 residues. CDR1 is SGHAT, CDR2 FQNNGV, per germline. The CDR3: CASPPGTSIYNEQFF. The CDR3 DNA follows: TGTGCCAGCCCCCCCGGGACTAGCATCTACAATGAGCAGTTCTTC.

With respect to this clone: The sample has other DNA sequences that encode this CDR3 too. CDR3: CASRDRGYGYTF. The CDR3 bases are TGTGCCAGCCGGGACCGCGGCTATGGCTACACCTTC. J is TRBJ1-2 and V is TRBV2, with D possibly matching TRBD1 (5 bases). V was clipped by 8 bases and J by 4 bases, with 11 bases between them. The CDR3 is made up of 12 amino acids. CDR1 and CDR2 from the germline V gene are SNHLY and FYNNEI.

The chain recombines TRBV30 with TRBJ1-2; 8 bases line up with TRBD1. J was trimmed by 8 bases and V by 3 bases; bases with no gene match: 5. CDR1 and CDR2 from the germline V gene are GTSNPN and SVGIG (reference sequence). This CDR3 spans 12 amino acids. CDR3 protein: CAWRWTGNGYTF. The CDR3 DNA reads TGTGCCTGGAGATGGACAGGGAACGGCTACACCTTC.